Below, one T cell receptor (beta chain) is given with its context. Its antigen remains undetermined. Base qualities are missing; no much larger clone stands one base away. Taken from cysteine to phenylalanine, the CDR3 has 18 residues. Only CDR3 DNA is held: 54 bases, read in frame from base 1. From a lookup of the germline V gene, CDR1 and CDR2 are MGHRA and YSYEKL. V is pruned by 4 bases and J by 7 bases, leaving 17 bases of the junction without a gene match. This sample was included in a study of T cells and Merkel cell carcinoma outcomes (TCRdb year 2020). Study-level background: The tumor T-cell repertoire, together with T-cell density, was examined as a predictor of clinical outcome in patients with Merkel cell carcinoma. What the authors observed across the whole study: The combination of T-cell repertoire features and T-cell density was reported to predict clinical outcomes in patients with Merkel cell carcinoma.

The samples were obtained from people who had Merkel cell carcinoma. Library construction relied on the immunoSEQ multiplex PCR assay. The table comes from immuneACCESS by way of TCRdb, which keeps in-frame sequences with V and J called. Part of the clones is missing from these tables; in studies checked, under half for an unresolved V gene and the rest for unknown reasons. A total of over 10,000 clones appear in this sample, 95% to 96% of them only once. Approximately 0.97% of the sample is in the top ten clones. The chain couples TRBV4-1 to TRBJ2-7; a stretch of 12 junction bases matches TRBD1. Sequenced: tumor tissue from Merkel cell carcinoma. The source is a human donor with Merkel cell carcinoma. The sequenced DNA is TGCGCCAGCAGCCGCCACCCTACGGGACAGGGGGCCGGGTATGAGCAGTACTTC. Its amino acids are CASSRHPTGQGAGYEQYF.